The next 8 T cell receptor beta chains were all read from a single sample in a study of cytomegalovirus exposure and HLA in healthy donors. PCR was performed using 60 Vbeta and 13 Jbeta primers. TCRdb's table, derived via immunoSEQ multiplex PCR, lists solely in-frame clones and lacks some. The sample holds fewer than 200,000 clones, around 82% seen once. Sequencing used PBMCs. These receptor sequences come from a male donor in good health and CMV-seronegative.

V is TRBV6-5 and J is TRBJ1-2, with D maybe TRBD1 (5 bases). The ends were cut back, 3 bases at V and 3 bases at J, with 14 bases in the middle. CDR3 size: 15 residues. The germline V gene encodes CDR1 MNHEY and CDR2 SVGAGI. The CDR3 here is CASSYGTGGYYGYTF. DNA for the CDR3: TGTGCCAGCAGTTATGGGACGGGAGGTTACTATGGCTACACCTTC.

The chain employs TRBV25-1 and TRBJ2-3; possibly TRBD1 for D (6 bases). V was clipped by 1 base and J by 3 bases, with 11 bases between them. Per germline, CDR1 MGHDK and CDR2 SYGVNS. The CDR3 runs 15 residues. The CDR3 loop reads CASSELGQRTDTQYF. In DNA, the CDR3 is TGTGCCAGCAGTGAATTAGGACAGAGAACAGATACGCAGTATTTT.

The chain employs TRBV6-1 and TRBJ2-2; D is possibly TRBD2 (7 bases). CDR1 and CDR2 from the germline V gene are MNHNS and SASEGT. V was pared by 2 bases and J by 6 bases, with 13 bases between. This CDR3 region has 15 residues. CDR3 sequence reads: CASSESGGVAGELFF. The CDR3 DNA reads TGTGCCAGCAGTGAATCGGGGGGCGTCGCCGGGGAGCTGTTTTTT.

The rearrangement links TRBV19 to TRBJ2-7; TRBD1 aligns across 8 bases. V dropped 4 bases and J dropped 6; count of bases not matched to a gene: 5. This CDR3 has 13 residues. The V gene's germline CDR1 is LNHDA and CDR2 SQIVND (reference sequence). CDR3 protein: CASSKDRGGEQYF. As DNA, the CDR3 is TGTGCCAGTAGTAAAGACAGGGGTGGCGAGCAGTACTTC.

This clone was seen only once. The chain links TRBV9 to TRBJ1-1; weak D call: TRBD1 (6 bases). In germline, CDR1 is SGDLS, CDR2 YYNGEE. The CDR3 sequence is 16 residues long. The ends were cut back, 2 bases at V and 0 bases at J, with 14 bases in the middle. In DNA, the CDR3 is TGTGCCAGCAGCGTGCCGACCACAGGGATGAACACTGAAGCTTTCTTT. Encoded protein: CASSVPTTGMNTEAFF.

The rearrangement links TRBV9 to TRBJ2-7; 10 nucleotides line up with TRBD2. The CDR3 totals 14 residues. Germline V gene sequence: CDR1 SGDLS, CDR2 YYNGEE. V shed 3 bases and J 7 bases; nucleotides not matched to a gene: 7. CDR3: CASSAASGRGEQYF. CDR3 nucleotide sequence: TGTGCCAGCAGCGCCGCTAGCGGGAGAGGGGAGCAGTACTTC.

The V call is TRBV11-2, the J call TRBJ1-5, with D maybe TRBD1 (6 bases). Trimming shortened V by 10 bases and J by 0 bases, and 10 bases separated the two germline ends. The CDR3 runs to 13 residues. In germline, CDR1 is SGHAT, CDR2 FQNNGV. CDR3 residues: CATGAHSNQPQHF. The CDR3 nucleotides are TGTGCCACAGGGGCTCATAGCAATCAGCCCCAGCATTTT.

The chain has TRBV6-5 and TRBJ2-7, with 7 bases identical to TRBD2. Germline loops: CDR1 MNHEY, CDR2 SVGAGI. The CDR3 covers 14 residues. Unmatched junction bases numbered 9, after V lost 8 bases and J lost 2 bases. The CDR3, as DNA: TGTGCCAGCGGGAAGTACGGGACTACCTACGAGCAGTACTTC. It is translated as CASGKYGTTYEQYF.